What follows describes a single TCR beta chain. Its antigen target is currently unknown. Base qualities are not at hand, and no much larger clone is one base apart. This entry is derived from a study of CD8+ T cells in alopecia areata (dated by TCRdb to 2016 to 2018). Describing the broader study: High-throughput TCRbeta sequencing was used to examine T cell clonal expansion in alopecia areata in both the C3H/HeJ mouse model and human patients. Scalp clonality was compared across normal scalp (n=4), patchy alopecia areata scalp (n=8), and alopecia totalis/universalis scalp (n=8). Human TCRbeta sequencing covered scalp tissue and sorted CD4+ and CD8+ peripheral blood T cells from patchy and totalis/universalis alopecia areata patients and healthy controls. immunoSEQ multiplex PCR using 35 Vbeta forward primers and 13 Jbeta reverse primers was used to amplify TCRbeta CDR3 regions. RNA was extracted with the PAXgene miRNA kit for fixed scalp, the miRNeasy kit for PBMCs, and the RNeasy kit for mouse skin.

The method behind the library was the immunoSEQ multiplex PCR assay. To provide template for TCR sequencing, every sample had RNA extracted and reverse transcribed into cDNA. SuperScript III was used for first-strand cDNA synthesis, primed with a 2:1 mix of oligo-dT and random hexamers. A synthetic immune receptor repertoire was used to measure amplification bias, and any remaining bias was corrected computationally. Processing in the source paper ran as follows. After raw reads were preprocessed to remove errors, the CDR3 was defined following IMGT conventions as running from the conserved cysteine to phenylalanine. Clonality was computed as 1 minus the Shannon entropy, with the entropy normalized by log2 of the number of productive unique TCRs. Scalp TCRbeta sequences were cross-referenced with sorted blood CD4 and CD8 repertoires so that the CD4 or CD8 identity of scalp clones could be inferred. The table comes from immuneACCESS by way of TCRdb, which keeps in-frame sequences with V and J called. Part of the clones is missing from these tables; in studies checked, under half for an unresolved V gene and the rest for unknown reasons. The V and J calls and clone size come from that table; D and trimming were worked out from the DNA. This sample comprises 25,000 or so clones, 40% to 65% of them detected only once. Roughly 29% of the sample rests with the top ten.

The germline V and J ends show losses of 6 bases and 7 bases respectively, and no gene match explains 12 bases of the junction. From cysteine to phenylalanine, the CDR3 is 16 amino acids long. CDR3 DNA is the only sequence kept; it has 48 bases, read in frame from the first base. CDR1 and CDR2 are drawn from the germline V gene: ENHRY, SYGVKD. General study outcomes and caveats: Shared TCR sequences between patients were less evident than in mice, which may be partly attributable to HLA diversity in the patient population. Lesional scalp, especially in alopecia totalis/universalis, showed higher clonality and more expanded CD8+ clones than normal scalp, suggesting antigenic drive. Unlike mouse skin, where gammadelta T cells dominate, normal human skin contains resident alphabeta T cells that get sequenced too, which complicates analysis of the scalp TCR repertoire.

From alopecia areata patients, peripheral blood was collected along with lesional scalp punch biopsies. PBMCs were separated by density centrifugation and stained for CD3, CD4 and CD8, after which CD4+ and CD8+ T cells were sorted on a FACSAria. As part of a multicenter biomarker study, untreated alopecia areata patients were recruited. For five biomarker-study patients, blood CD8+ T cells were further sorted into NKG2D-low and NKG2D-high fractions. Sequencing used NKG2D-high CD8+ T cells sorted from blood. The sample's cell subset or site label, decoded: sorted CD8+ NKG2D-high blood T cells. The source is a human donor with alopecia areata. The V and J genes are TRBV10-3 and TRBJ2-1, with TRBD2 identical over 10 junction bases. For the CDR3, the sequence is CAISSFLAGAQNEQFF. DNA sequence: TGTGCCATCAGCTCTTTTCTAGCGGGAGCACAGAATGAGCAGTTCTTC.